These 2 T cell receptor beta chains were sequenced from one sample in a study of T cells in narcolepsy. Clones were sequenced by immunoSEQ multiplex PCR, and TCRdb holds only the in-frame ones, with some missing. This table holds about 20,000 clones, around 81% found once. Sequencing was done on a sample of memory (CD45RA-) CD4+ T cells from blood. These receptors all stem from a human donor in good health.

J is TRBJ1-1 and V is TRBV2; 8 bases map to TRBD1. V lost 0 bases to trimming and J lost 6 bases; unmatched junction nucleotides: 3. Per the germline V gene, CDR1 is SNHLY and CDR2 is FYNNEI. The CDR3 sequence is 14 residues long. CDR3 bases: TGTGCCAGCAGTGAAGCCCTACAGGGGGCTGAAGCTTTCTTT. Encoded protein: CASSEALQGAEAFF.

The rearrangement uses TRBV10-3 and TRBJ2-5; maybe TRBD1 (6 bases). With the DNA end fitting TRBJ2-7 better, the J assignment may be wrong. The CDR3 is 13 amino acids. In germline, CDR1 is ENHRY, CDR2 SYGVKD. The CDR3 sequence is CAISQDRAYEQYF. CDR3 DNA: TGTGCCATCTCTCAGGACAGAGCCTACGAGCAGTACTTC.